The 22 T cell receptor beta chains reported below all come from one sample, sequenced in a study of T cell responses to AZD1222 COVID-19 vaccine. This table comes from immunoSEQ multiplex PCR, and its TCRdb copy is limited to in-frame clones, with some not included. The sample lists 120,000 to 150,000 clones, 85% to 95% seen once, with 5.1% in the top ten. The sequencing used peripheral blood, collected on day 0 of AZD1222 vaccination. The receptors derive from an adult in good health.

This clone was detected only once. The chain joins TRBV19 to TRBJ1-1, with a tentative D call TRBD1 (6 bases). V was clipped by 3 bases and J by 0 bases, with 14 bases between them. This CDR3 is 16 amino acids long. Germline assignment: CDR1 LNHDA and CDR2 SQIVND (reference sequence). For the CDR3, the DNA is TGTGCCAGTAGTATGAGGAGGGGACACATGAACACTGAAGCTTTCTTT. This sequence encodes CASSMRRGHMNTEAFF.

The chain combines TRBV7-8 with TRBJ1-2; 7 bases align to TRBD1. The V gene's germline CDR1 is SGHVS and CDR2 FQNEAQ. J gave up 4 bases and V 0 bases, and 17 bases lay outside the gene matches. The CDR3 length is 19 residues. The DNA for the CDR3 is TGTGCCAGCAGCTTAGCGCAAGTAGGGGGCGCAGTCTTTGGCTATGGCTACACCTTC. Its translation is CASSLAQVGGAVFGYGYTF.

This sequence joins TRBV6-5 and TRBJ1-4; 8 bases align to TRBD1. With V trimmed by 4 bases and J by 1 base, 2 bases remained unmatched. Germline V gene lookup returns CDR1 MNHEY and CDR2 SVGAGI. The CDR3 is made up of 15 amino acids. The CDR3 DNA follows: TGTGCCAGCAGTTCGGACAGGGTAACTAATGAAAAACTGTTTTTT. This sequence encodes CASSSDRVTNEKLFF.

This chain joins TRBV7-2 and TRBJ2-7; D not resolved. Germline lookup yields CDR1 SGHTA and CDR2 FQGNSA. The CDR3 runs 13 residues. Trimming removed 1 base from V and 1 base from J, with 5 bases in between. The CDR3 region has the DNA TGTGCCAGCAGCTTAGAGTTGTCCTACGAGCAGTACTTC. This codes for CASSLELSYEQYF.

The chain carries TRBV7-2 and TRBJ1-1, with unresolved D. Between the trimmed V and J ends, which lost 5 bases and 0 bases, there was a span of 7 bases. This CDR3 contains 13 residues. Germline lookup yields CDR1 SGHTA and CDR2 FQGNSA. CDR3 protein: CASSTFMNTEAFF. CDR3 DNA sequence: TGTGCCAGCAGCACCTTTATGAACACTGAAGCTTTCTTT.

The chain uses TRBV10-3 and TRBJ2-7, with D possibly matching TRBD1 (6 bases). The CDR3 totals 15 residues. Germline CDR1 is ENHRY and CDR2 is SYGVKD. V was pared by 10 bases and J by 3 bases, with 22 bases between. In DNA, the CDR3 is TGTGCCACAAAAAAACCAGGGGTACAGTTCTACGAGCAGTACTTC. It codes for CATKKPGVQFYEQYF.

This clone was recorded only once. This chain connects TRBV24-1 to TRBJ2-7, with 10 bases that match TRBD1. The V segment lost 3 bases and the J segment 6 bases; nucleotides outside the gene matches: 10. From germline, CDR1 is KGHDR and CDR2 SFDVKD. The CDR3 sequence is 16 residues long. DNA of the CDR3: TGTGCCACCAGTGATCCTCAGACAGGGGGCGCGGCCGAGCAGTACTTC. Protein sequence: CATSDPQTGGAAEQYF.

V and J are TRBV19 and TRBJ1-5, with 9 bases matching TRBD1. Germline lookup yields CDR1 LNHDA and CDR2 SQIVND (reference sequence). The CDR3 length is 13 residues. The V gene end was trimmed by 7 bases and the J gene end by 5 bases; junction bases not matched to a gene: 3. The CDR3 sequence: CASNDRGDQPQHF. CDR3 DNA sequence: TGTGCCAGTAACGACAGGGGGGATCAGCCCCAGCATTTT.

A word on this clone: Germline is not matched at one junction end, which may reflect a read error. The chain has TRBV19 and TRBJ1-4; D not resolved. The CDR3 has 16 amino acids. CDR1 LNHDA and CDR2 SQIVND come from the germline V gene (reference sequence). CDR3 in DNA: TGTGCCAGTAGTCCCCGAGGGAGGCCAACGAATGAAAAACTGTTTTTT. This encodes CASSPRGRPTNEKLFF.

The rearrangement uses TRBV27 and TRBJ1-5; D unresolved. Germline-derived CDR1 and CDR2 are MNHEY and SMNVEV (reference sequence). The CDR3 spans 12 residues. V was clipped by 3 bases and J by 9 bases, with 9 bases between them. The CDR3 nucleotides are TGTGCCAGCAGTTTTAGGGCGGGGCCCCAGCATTTT. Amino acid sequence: CASSFRAGPQHF.

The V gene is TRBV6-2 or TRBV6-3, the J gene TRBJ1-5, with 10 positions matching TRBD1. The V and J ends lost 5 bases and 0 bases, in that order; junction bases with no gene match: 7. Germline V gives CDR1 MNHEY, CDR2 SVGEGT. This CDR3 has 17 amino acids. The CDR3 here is CASSARGTGVSNQPQHF. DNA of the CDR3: TGTGCCAGCAGTGCCCGTGGGACAGGGGTTAGCAATCAGCCCCAGCATTTT.

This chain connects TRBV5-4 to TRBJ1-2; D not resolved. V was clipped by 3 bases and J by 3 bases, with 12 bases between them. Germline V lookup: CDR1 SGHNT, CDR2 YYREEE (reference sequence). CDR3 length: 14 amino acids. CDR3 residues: CASSSAIGDYGYTF. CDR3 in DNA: TGTGCCAGCAGCTCCGCGATTGGAGACTATGGCTACACCTTC.

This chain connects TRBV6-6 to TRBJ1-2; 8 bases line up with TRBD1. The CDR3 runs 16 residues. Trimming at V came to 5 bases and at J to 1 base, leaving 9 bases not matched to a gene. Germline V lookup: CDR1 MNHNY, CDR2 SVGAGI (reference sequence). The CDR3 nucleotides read TGTGCCAGCAGTCGAGGACAGGGAACGCTTAACTATGGCTACACCTTC. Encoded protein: CASSRGQGTLNYGYTF.

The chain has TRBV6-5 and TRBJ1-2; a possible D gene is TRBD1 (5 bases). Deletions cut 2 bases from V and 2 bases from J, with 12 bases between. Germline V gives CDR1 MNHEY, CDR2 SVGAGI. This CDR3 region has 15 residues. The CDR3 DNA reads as TGTGCCAGCAGTTACGCACTTCAGGGAAACTATGGCTACACCTTC. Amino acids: CASSYALQGNYGYTF.

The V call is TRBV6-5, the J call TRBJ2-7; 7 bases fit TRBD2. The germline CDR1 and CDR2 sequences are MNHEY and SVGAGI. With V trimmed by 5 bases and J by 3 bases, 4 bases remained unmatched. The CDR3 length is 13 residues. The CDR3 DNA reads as TGTGCCAGCAGTCTCGGGACTAACTACGAGCAGTACTTC. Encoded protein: CASSLGTNYEQYF.

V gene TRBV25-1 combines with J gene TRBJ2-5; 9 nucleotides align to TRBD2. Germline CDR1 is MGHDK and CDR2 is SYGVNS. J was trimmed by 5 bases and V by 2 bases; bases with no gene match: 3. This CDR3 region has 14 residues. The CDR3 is CASSESGRFETQYF. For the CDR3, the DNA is TGTGCCAGCAGTGAAAGCGGGAGGTTCGAGACCCAGTACTTC. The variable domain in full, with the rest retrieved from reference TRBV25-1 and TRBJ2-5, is EADIYQTPRYLVIGTGKKITLECSQTMGHDKMYWYQQDPGMELHLIHYSYGVNSTEKGDLSSESTVSRIRTEHFPLTLESARPSHTSQYLCASSESGRFETQYFGPGTRLLVL.

CDR3 sequence: CSVGANSYEQYF. The CDR3 DNA is TGCAGCGTTGGAGCCAACTCCTACGAGCAGTACTTC. The rearrangement uses TRBV29-1 and TRBJ2-7; D call uncertain. The CDR3 has 12 amino acids. The germline V and J ends were trimmed by 4 bases and 0 bases, with 7 bases remaining between them. Germline V gene lookup returns CDR1 SQVTM and CDR2 ANQGSEA.

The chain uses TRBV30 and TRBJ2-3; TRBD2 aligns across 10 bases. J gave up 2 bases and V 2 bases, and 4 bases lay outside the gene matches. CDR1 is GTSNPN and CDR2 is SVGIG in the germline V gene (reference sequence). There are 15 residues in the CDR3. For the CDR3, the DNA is TGTGCCTGGAGTAAACTAGCGGGACCCACAGATACGCAGTATTTT. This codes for CAWSKLAGPTDTQYF.

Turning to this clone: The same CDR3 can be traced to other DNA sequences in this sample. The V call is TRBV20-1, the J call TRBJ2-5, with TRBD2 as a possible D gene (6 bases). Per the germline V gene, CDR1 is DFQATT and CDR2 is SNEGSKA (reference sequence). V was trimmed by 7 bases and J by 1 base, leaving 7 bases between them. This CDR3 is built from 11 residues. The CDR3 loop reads CSVSGQETQYF. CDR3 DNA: TGCAGTGTTAGCGGCCAAGAGACCCAGTACTTC.

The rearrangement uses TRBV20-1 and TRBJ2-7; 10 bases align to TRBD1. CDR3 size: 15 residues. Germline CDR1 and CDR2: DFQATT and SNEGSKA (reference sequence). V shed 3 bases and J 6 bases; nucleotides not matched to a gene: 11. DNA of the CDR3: TGCAGTGCTAGTGGTACCGGGACAGGGGTTGTCGAGCAGTACTTC. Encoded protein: CSASGTGTGVVEQYF.

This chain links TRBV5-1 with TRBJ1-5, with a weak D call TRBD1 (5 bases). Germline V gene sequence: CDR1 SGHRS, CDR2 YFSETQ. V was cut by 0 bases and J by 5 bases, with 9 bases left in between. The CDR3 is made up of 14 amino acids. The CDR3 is CASSLAPGDQPQHF. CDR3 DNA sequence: TGCGCCAGCAGCTTGGCTCCGGGGGATCAGCCCCAGCATTTT.

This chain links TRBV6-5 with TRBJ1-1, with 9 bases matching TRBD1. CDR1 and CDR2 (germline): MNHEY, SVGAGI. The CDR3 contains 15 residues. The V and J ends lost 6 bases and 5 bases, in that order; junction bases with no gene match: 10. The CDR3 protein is CASSRDREQGTEAFF. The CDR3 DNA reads TGTGCCAGCAGCCGGGACAGGGAACAGGGGACTGAAGCTTTCTTT.